This T cell receptor (beta chain) was found in a study of blood T cell repertoires in COVID-19. Study background: Specimens from acute and convalescent COVID-19 originated in the United States, Italy and Spain. Sources were T cells, B-cell-depleted T cells, or PBMCs; the material itself was cDNA or gDNA.

Original methodology: For nucleated cells, counts were estimated from reference gene primer amplification. The table came from immunoSEQ multiplex PCR; TCRdb's copy has only in-frame clones and leaves some out. The V and J calls and clone size are taken from that table; D and trimming were inferred from the DNA. The table lists 200,000 to 250,000 clones, around 82% of them singletons, with approximately 4.8% in the top ten. Germline CDR1 reads SGHRS; CDR2 reads YFSETQ. The CDR3 consists of 16 residues. With 4 bases removed from V and 0 bases from J, the gap between germline ends came to 14 bases. This clone was counted at least ten times.

The sample taken for sequencing was peripheral blood. The rearrangement links TRBV5-1 to TRBJ1-3; D possibly corresponds to TRBD1 (5 bases). The receptor's source is a woman aged 70-85 years with acute or convalescent COVID-19. CDR3 coding DNA: TGCGCCAGCAGCATAGCCGGGACTCACTCTGGAAACACCATATATTTT. It is translated as CASSIAGTHSGNTIYF. The entire variable domain, with the rest obtained from reference TRBV5-1 and TRBJ1-3, is as follows: KAGVTQTPRYLIKTRGQQVTLSCSPISGHRSVSWYQQTPGQGLQFLFEYFSETQRNKGNFPGRFSGRQFSNSRSEMNVSTLELGDSALYLCASSIAGTHSGNTIYFGEGSWLTVV.